This TCR beta chain was sequenced in a study of naive and memory T cell subsets (dated by TCRdb to 2015 to 2018). As for the study more broadly: According to the figure summarizing the samples, there were around ten blood donors, 7 tuberculin skin test biopsies and 3 saline control biopsies. As previously described, skin biopsies were taken from tuberculin skin test sites or from saline-injected control sites and processed for RNA extraction. PCR2 was typically a SYBR Green qPCR stopped at a set threshold; low-input samples could instead use end-point PCR (approximately 6 cycles).

The treatment or condition tag for this specimen amounts to: skin biopsy from PPD injection site in Mantoux-positive individual. The study described a robust, sensitive protocol for amplifying, sequencing and analyzing TCRs, using 3' ligation of a UMI-containing oligonucleotide to TCR cDNA. In individuals with a positive Mantoux test, tuberculin skin test biopsies were taken from sites that had been injected with PPD. Total RNA, without cell sorting, was DNase treated with RQ1 DNase before reverse transcription, targeting about 1 to 1,100 ng input. To check how robust the pipeline was in samples where T cells make up a minority population, libraries were built from skin biopsies and whole blood. Libraries were made using UMI-ligation and nested PCR. The ligated cDNA was amplified by four rounds of PCR, in which nested alpha and beta constant region primers were used together with the SP2 primer. For the blood and skin samples, reverse transcription of TCR RNA was done with SuperScript IV along with alpha and beta constant region primers. An oligonucleotide carrying the Illumina SP2 primer and a UMI was ligated to the cDNA 3' end using T4 RNA ligase 1. To prevent hairpin formation, the 12-nucleotide UMI was made up of two random hexamers with an eight-base spacer between them. From the second PCR onward, TCR alpha and beta chain libraries were processed separately and dual indexed for multiplexing. After pooling, the indexed libraries were analyzed by capillary electrophoresis and sequenced on either an Illumina MiSeq or NextSeq. To boost base diversity and improve cluster recognition, PhiX DNA at roughly 4.5-8% was spiked into the libraries. In the source study's methods: Demultiplexor extracted UMIs from read 2, combined them with read 1 TCR sequence, and split reads by sample indices. V and J genes and V-J junctions were identified by Decombinator, and each TCR was assigned a five-part identifier that included V and J deletions. Collapsinator relied on UMIs to correct both sequencing errors and PCR amplification heterogeneity, producing a UMI-based abundance for each TCR. CDR3Translator turned identifiers into nucleotide sequence, translated the nucleotide sequence into amino acids, and pulled out CDR3 regions based on terminal motifs. Error-corrected alpha and beta TCR counts from blood and skin were compared after normalization to input RNA amount. TCRdb ran its own pipeline on the public reads, namely fastp trimming at Q25 and MiXCR clone calling, and kept in-frame beta chains. One record per CDR3 amino acid sequence lists the most common genes and DNA. TCRdb, not the original authors, processed these V and J calls. The sample contains around 37,000 distinct CDR3 sequences, about 10% of them found a single time. The top ten hold 3.9% of the sample.

Overall study outcomes, separate from this receptor: The potential sensitivity of the RNA-based method to TCR transcript changes with T cell activation and differentiation was acknowledged. The larger number of TCRs found at tuberculin skin test sites was interpreted as T cell infiltration of a delayed type IV hypersensitivity reaction. The paper did not give details of skin biopsy collection and RNA processing, instead referencing earlier studies for those details. TCR sequences were reportedly recovered from both types of skin biopsy, with far more TCRs being found at tuberculin skin test sites.

Regarding this clonotype: Its antigen is currently not known. Within one base of it there is no much larger clone, and no base qualities were kept.

Germline trimming: 1 base from V, 6 bases from J; junction bases outside gene matches: 5. CDR1 and CDR2 were assigned from the germline V gene as SGHRS and YFSETQ. The cysteine opens and the phenylalanine closes a CDR3 of 15 amino acids. Just the 45-base CDR3 DNA is kept, in frame starting at base 1. Sequencing used skin, obtained from a tuberculin skin test site. The receptor was isolated from an adult in good health. In this chain, TRBV5-1 is recombined with TRBJ2-1, with TRBD1 matching 9 junction bases. The sequenced DNA is TGCGCCAGCAGCTTGAGGGGACAGGGTCCCAATGAGCAGTTCTTC. It translates to CASSLRGQGPNEQFF.